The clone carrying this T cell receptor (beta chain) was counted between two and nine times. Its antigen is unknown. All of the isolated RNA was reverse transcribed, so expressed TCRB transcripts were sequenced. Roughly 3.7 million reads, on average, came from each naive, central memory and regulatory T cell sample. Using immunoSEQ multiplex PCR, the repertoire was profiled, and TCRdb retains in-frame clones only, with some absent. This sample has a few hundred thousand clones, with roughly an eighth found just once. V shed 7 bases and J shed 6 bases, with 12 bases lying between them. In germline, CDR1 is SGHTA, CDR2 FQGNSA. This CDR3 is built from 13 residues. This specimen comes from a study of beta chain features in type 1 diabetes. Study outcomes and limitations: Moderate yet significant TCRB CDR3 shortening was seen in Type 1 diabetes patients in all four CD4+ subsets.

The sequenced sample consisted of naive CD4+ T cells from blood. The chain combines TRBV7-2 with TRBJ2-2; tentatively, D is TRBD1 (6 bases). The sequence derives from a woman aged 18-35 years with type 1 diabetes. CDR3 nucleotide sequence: TGTGCCAGCAACAGGGACAACTCCGGGGAGCTGTTTTTT. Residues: CASNRDNSGELFF.